This is a list of T cell receptor beta chains from one sample in a study of vaccination and CD4 T cells after COVID-19. What these receptors recognize is not known. TCRdb reprocessed the PCR reads via MiXCR and lists one record per CDR3 protein. The repertoire holds 15,000 or so distinct CDR3 sequences, with about two fifths as singletons. The sequencing sample was made of CD4+ T cells from blood, cultured in vitro. The receptors come from a human donor who had recovered from COVID-19. Each CDR3 is given with its conserved first and last residue. D genes are given only for firm matches. Not every row has a clone size; where given, it reads once, few, many or a size class.

clone_size: .
v_call: TRBV12-3/TRBV12-4
j_call: TRBJ2-5
d_call: TRBD2
cdr3_length: 15
cdr3_nt: TGTGCCAGCAGTTCCGAGCGGGAGGGACGGGAGACCCAGTACTTC
cdr3_aa: CASSSEREGRETQYF

clone_size: .
v_call: TRBV6-1
j_call: TRBJ1-1
d_call: .
cdr3_length: 14
cdr3_nt: TGTGCCAGCAGGTCCTATGTAGGGGACTCTGAAGCTTTCTTT
cdr3_aa: CASRSYVGDSEAFF

clone_size: few
v_call: TRBV20-1
j_call: TRBJ1-1
d_call: .
cdr3_length: 14
cdr3_nt: TGCAGTGCTATTGCTCGGGGTCTGAACACTGAAGCTTTCTTT
cdr3_aa: CSAIARGLNTEAFF

clone_size: .
v_call: TRBV29-1
j_call: TRBJ2-2
d_call: .
cdr3_length: 16
cdr3_nt: TGCAGCGTTGTCCACTCGAATCGGGGTGGCACCGGGGAGCTGTTTTTT
cdr3_aa: CSVVHSNRGGTGELFF

clone_size: .
v_call: TRBV6-5
j_call: TRBJ2-5
d_call: TRBD1
cdr3_length: 18
cdr3_nt: TGTGCCAGCAGTTACAACCCACAGGACAGGAGAGACCAAGAGACCCAGTACTTC
cdr3_aa: CASSYNPQDRRDQETQYF

clone_size: .
v_call: TRBV11-2
j_call: TRBJ2-1
d_call: .
cdr3_length: 13
cdr3_nt: TGTGCCAGCAGCTTAGGCATAGCCGCGGAGCAGTTCTTC
cdr3_aa: CASSLGIAAEQFF

clone_size: .
v_call: TRBV24-1
j_call: TRBJ2-5
d_call: .
cdr3_length: 15
cdr3_nt: TGTGCCACCAGTGACCCCGGGACACTCCAAGAGACCCAGTACTTC
cdr3_aa: CATSDPGTLQETQYF

clone_size: .
v_call: TRBV25-1
j_call: TRBJ2-3
d_call: TRBD2
cdr3_length: 15
cdr3_nt: TGTGCCAGCAGTAGGACTAGCGGGGGGATAGATACGCAGTATTTT
cdr3_aa: CASSRTSGGIDTQYF

clone_size: .
v_call: TRBV19
j_call: TRBJ2-5
d_call: .
cdr3_length: 14
cdr3_nt: TGTGCCAGTAGTATGCACGGTCAACAAGAGACCCAGTACTTC
cdr3_aa: CASSMHGQQETQYF

clone_size: .
v_call: TRBV27
j_call: TRBJ1-5
d_call: .
cdr3_length: 17
cdr3_nt: TGTGCCAGCCGAGAACGGGGACCAGGGATGGGCAATCAGCCCCAGCATTTT
cdr3_aa: CASRERGPGMGNQPQHF

clone_size: .
v_call: TRBV6-1
j_call: TRBJ2-2
d_call: TRBD2
cdr3_length: 17
cdr3_nt: TGTGCCAGCAAGGATAACCTAAGCGGGGGAAACACCGGGGAGCTGTTTTTT
cdr3_aa: CASKDNLSGGNTGELFF

clone_size: medium-sized
v_call: TRBV6-1
j_call: TRBJ1-1
d_call: .
cdr3_length: 15
cdr3_nt: TGTGCCAGCAGTCCGGTTCGGGTCGGGAACACTGAAGCTTTCTTT
cdr3_aa: CASSPVRVGNTEAFF

clone_size: .
v_call: TRBV7-6
j_call: TRBJ2-5
d_call: .
cdr3_length: 13
cdr3_nt: TGTGCCAGCAGCTTACCGGCCAGGAAGACCCAGTACTTC
cdr3_aa: CASSLPARKTQYF

clone_size: .
v_call: TRBV24-1
j_call: TRBJ1-1
d_call: TRBD1
cdr3_length: 14
cdr3_nt: TGTGCCACCAGTGACGAAGATAGGACAGGCGGTGCTTTCTTT
cdr3_aa: CATSDEDRTGGAFF

clone_size: few
v_call: TRBV7-3
j_call: TRBJ2-1
d_call: TRBD1
cdr3_length: 17
cdr3_nt: TGTGCCAGCAGCTTAACAGCGGCAGGGGGCGATAACAATGAGCAGTTCTTC
cdr3_aa: CASSLTAAGGDNNEQFF

clone_size: few
v_call: TRBV6-1
j_call: TRBJ1-2
d_call: .
cdr3_length: 13
cdr3_nt: TGTGCCAGCAGTGAAACAGAAAACTATGGCTACACCTTC
cdr3_aa: CASSETENYGYTF

clone_size: .
v_call: TRBV20-1
j_call: TRBJ1-6
d_call: .
cdr3_length: 15
cdr3_nt: TGCAGTGCTAGACCGATGGTAGGATTAGAGTCACCCCTCCACTTT
cdr3_aa: CSARPMVGLESPLHF

clone_size: .
v_call: TRBV24-1
j_call: TRBJ1-1
d_call: .
cdr3_length: 15
cdr3_nt: TGTGCCACCAGTGATTTGTACAGGCTACGGGCTGAAGCTTTCTTT
cdr3_aa: CATSDLYRLRAEAFF

clone_size: medium-sized
v_call: TRBV20-1
j_call: TRBJ1-5
d_call: .
cdr3_length: 14
cdr3_nt: TGCAGTGCTACCCAGGGTTCTAGCAATCAGCCCCAGCATTTT
cdr3_aa: CSATQGSSNQPQHF

clone_size: .
v_call: TRBV5-4
j_call: TRBJ1-2
d_call: .
cdr3_length: 12
cdr3_nt: TGTGCCAGCAGCCCCTCGTCCAGGGAGACCACCTTC
cdr3_aa: CASSPSSRETTF

clone_size: .
v_call: TRBV10-1
j_call: TRBJ2-5
d_call: .
cdr3_length: 14
cdr3_nt: TGCGCCAGCAGTGAAACAGAACTAGGACAGACCCAGTACTTC
cdr3_aa: CASSETELGQTQYF

clone_size: .
v_call: TRBV6-2/TRBV6-3
j_call: TRBJ1-1
d_call: TRBD1
cdr3_length: 16
cdr3_nt: TGTGCCAGCACACAGGGGACAGGGGACCTTAACACTGAAGCTTTCTTT
cdr3_aa: CASTQGTGDLNTEAFF

clone_size: .
v_call: TRBV5-4
j_call: TRBJ1-1
d_call: .
cdr3_length: 17
cdr3_nt: TGTGCCAGCAGCACCATGACAGGTGGGAGCTGGAACACTGAAGCTTTCTTT
cdr3_aa: CASSTMTGGSWNTEAFF

clone_size: .
v_call: TRBV24-1
j_call: TRBJ2-3
d_call: .
cdr3_length: 15
cdr3_nt: TGTGCCACCAGTGAAGCACGACGAAAAACAGATACGCAGTATTTT
cdr3_aa: CATSEARRKTDTQYF

clone_size: few
v_call: TRBV4-3
j_call: TRBJ1-2
d_call: TRBD1
cdr3_length: 17
cdr3_nt: TGCGCCAGCAGCCAGGGCCGGACAGGGGGCGCCGGCTATGGCTACACCTTC
cdr3_aa: CASSQGRTGGAGYGYTF

clone_size: .
v_call: TRBV2
j_call: TRBJ1-2
d_call: TRBD1
cdr3_length: 16
cdr3_nt: TGTGCCAGCAGTGGACAGGGGGCGATGTTTAACTATGGCTACACCTTC
cdr3_aa: CASSGQGAMFNYGYTF

clone_size: .
v_call: TRBV7-8
j_call: TRBJ2-1
d_call: .
cdr3_length: 15
cdr3_nt: TGTGCCAGCAGCTTAATTTGGGGGGTGTACAATGAGCAGTTCTTC
cdr3_aa: CASSLIWGVYNEQFF

clone_size: .
v_call: TRBV19
j_call: TRBJ2-4
d_call: .
cdr3_length: 15
cdr3_nt: TGTGCCAGTAGTATCCGGGGGCACGATAAAAACATTCAGTACTTC
cdr3_aa: CASSIRGHDKNIQYF

clone_size: .
v_call: TRBV7-9
j_call: TRBJ1-5
d_call: TRBD1
cdr3_length: 18
cdr3_nt: TGTGCCAGCAGGCAAAGGGGACAGGCGGACCATAGCAATCAGCCCCAGCATTTT
cdr3_aa: CASRQRGQADHSNQPQHF

clone_size: .
v_call: TRBV30
j_call: TRBJ2-3
d_call: TRBD1
cdr3_length: 16
cdr3_nt: TGTGCCTGGAGTGTAGTACGGGACAGGGCATTGCGTACGCAGTATTTT
cdr3_aa: CAWSVVRDRALRTQYF

clone_size: .
v_call: TRBV21-1
j_call: TRBJ2-2
d_call: .
cdr3_length: 17
cdr3_nt: TGTGCCAGCAGCAAAGGGACGGGTCATTTGAACACCGGGGAGCTGTTTTTT
cdr3_aa: CASSKGTGHLNTGELFF

clone_size: .
v_call: TRBV9
j_call: TRBJ1-2
d_call: TRBD1
cdr3_length: 15
cdr3_nt: TGTGCCAGCAGCACCCGACAGGGAACTAACTATGGCTACACCTTC
cdr3_aa: CASSTRQGTNYGYTF

clone_size: .
v_call: TRBV19
j_call: TRBJ1-2
d_call: .
cdr3_length: 13
cdr3_nt: TGTGCCAGTAAGCCAGGACGGGGGCTTGGCTACACCTTC
cdr3_aa: CASKPGRGLGYTF

clone_size: .
v_call: TRBV4-3
j_call: TRBJ2-1
d_call: .
cdr3_length: 14
cdr3_nt: TGCGCCAGCAGCCAAGATCTTCGGGACAATGAGCAGTTCTTC
cdr3_aa: CASSQDLRDNEQFF

clone_size: .
v_call: TRBV6-1
j_call: TRBJ1-3
d_call: .
cdr3_length: 16
cdr3_nt: TGTGCCAGCAGGCCCGGGGGGTTAGGCTCTGGAAACACCATATATTTT
cdr3_aa: CASRPGGLGSGNTIYF

clone_size: few
v_call: TRBV24-1
j_call: TRBJ2-7
d_call: .
cdr3_length: 13
cdr3_nt: TGTGCCACCAGCGTGGGGGGGCGTCCCGAGCAGTACTTC
cdr3_aa: CATSVGGRPEQYF

clone_size: .
v_call: TRBV28
j_call: TRBJ2-5
d_call: TRBD1
cdr3_length: 15
cdr3_nt: TGTGCCAGCAGTCGTGACAGGGGGCGCCTAGAGACCCAGTACTTC
cdr3_aa: CASSRDRGRLETQYF